The 7 T cell receptor beta chains listed next were all sequenced from one sample in a study of T cell responses to AZD1222 COVID-19 vaccine. The table came from immunoSEQ multiplex PCR; TCRdb's copy has only in-frame clones and leaves some out. The data show roughly 180,000 clones, 92% seen once. Sample: peripheral blood, taken 28 days after the second AZD1222 dose. The receptors originated from an adult who received the AZD1222 COVID-19 vaccine.

The genes are TRBV27 and TRBJ1-5; D call uncertain. The V end lost 3 bases, the J end lost 2 bases, and 11 bases lay between the germline ends. From germline, CDR1 is MNHEY and CDR2 SMNVEV (reference sequence). The CDR3 covers 15 residues. This CDR3 reads CASSFSGLGNQPQHF. CDR3 coding DNA: TGTGCCAGCAGTTTTTCGGGCTTAGGCAATCAGCCCCAGCATTTT.

The chain recombines TRBV7-2 with TRBJ2-3; 9 positions agree with TRBD2. This CDR3 region has 16 residues. In germline, CDR1 is SGHTA, CDR2 FQGNSA. J gave up 5 bases and V 2 bases, and 8 bases lay outside the gene matches. The CDR3 region is CASSLLWRGGLDTQYF. The CDR3, as DNA: TGTGCCAGCAGCTTACTCTGGCGGGGGGGCTTAGATACGCAGTATTTT. The whole variable domain, remainder taken from reference TRBV7-2 and TRBJ2-3, is GAGVSQSPSNKVTEKGKDVELRCDPISGHTALYWYRQSLGQGLEFLIYFQGNSAPDKSGLPSDRFSAERTGGSVSTLTIQRTQQEDSAVYLCASSLLWRGGLDTQYFGPGTRLTVL.

This clone was recorded only once. At the DNA level, this CDR3 is encoded by other sequences in the same sample as well. The genes are TRBV29-1 and TRBJ2-7; D not certain. The CDR3 has 11 amino acids. Trimming stripped 6 bases from V and 1 base from J, with 7 bases between. Germline lookup yields CDR1 SQVTM and CDR2 ANQGSEA. CDR3 residues: CSVRGSYEQYF. CDR3 nucleotide sequence: TGCAGCGTCAGAGGTTCCTACGAGCAGTACTTC.

This clone was recorded once. The chain links TRBV7-9 to TRBJ2-2; TRBD2 is a possible D gene (6 bases). Germline V gene data show CDR1 as SEHNR and CDR2 as FQNEAQ (reference sequence). Deletions cut 6 bases from V and 4 bases from J, with 21 bases between. The CDR3 loop spans 17 amino acids. CDR3: CASRSPTPAGFTGELFF. In DNA, the CDR3 is TGTGCCAGCAGATCACCAACCCCCGCGGGATTCACCGGGGAGCTGTTTTTT.

The chain combines TRBV30 with TRBJ1-4, with D possibly matching TRBD1 (5 bases). The V gene lost 2 bases and the J gene lost 4 bases, with 14 bases spanning the gap. CDR1 and CDR2 from the germline V gene are GTSNPN and SVGIG (reference sequence). This CDR3 is 15 amino acids long. CDR3 nucleotide sequence: TGTGCCTGGAGTACGAAATCGAGGGGTAATGAAAAACTGTTTTTT. This encodes CAWSTKSRGNEKLFF.

The chain employs TRBV9 and TRBJ1-6; D unresolved. V was cut by 0 bases and J by 13 bases, with 14 bases left in between. There are 14 residues in the CDR3. Germline lookup yields CDR1 SGDLS and CDR2 YYNGEE. The CDR3 nucleotides read TGTGCCAGCAGCGTAGCATCAGAAAGTCTCCCCCTCCACTTT. As protein: CASSVASESLPLHF.

The V and J genes are TRBV5-3 and TRBJ2-7, with 8 bases fitting TRBD1. TRBV5-3 belongs to the ORF category, with a function that is uncertain. CDR3 length equals 14 residues. Losses at the gene ends were 0 bases for V and 6 bases for J; bases not matched to a gene: 5. This CDR3 reads CARSLGRGRGEQYF. The CDR3 coding sequence is TGTGCCAGAAGCTTGGGCAGGGGGCGAGGCGAGCAGTACTTC.